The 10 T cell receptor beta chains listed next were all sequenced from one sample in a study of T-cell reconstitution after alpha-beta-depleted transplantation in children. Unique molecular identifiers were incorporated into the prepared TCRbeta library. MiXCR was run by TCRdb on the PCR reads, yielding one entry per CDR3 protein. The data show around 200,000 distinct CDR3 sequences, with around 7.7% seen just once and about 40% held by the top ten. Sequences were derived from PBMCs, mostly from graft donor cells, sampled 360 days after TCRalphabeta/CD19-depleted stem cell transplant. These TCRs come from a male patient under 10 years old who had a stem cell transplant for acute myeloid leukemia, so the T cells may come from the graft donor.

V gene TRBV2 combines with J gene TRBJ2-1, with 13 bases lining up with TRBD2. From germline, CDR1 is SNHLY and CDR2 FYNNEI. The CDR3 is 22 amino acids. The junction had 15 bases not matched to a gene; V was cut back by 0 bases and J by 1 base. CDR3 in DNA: TGTGCCAGCAGTGAAGCGTCCCTGACTAGCGGGAGGAAGTCGGTTTCCTACAATGAGCAGTTCTTC. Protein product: CASSEASLTSGRKSVSYNEQFF.

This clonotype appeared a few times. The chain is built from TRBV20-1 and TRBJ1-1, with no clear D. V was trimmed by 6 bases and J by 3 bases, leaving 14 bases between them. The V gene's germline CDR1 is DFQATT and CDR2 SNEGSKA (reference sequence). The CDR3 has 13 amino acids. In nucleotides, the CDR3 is TGCAGTGCACCTTGGGAGGCGGACACTGAAGCTTTCTTT. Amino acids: CSAPWEADTEAFF.

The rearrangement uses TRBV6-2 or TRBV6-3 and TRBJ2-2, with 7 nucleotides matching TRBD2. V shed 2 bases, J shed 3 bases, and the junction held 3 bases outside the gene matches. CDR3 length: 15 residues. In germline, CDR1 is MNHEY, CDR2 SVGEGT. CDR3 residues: CASSYPGLYTGELFF. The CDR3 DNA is TGTGCCAGCAGTTACCCGGGACTATACACCGGGGAGCTGTTTTTT.

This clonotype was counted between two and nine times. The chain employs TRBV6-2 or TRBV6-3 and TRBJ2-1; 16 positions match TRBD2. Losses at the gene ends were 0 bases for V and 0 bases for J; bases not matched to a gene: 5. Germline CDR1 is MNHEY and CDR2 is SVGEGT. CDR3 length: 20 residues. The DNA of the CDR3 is TGTGCCAGCAGTTACTCCGGGACTAGCGGGGGGGGGAGCTCCTACAATGAGCAGTTCTTC. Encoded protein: CASSYSGTSGGGSSYNEQFF.

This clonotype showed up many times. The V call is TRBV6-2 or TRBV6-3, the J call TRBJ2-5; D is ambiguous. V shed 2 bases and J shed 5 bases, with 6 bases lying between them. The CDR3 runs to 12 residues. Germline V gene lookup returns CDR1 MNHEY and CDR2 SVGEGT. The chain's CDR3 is CASSYPKETQYF. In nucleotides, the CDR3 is TGTGCCAGCAGTTACCCCAAGGAGACCCAGTACTTC.

In DNA, the CDR3 is TGTGCCAGCAGCCTGTCAGGGGATGGCCTCTACGAGCAGTACTTC. It translates to CASSLSGDGLYEQYF. This chain joins TRBV4-2 and TRBJ2-7, with D tentatively TRBD1 (6 bases). Trimming pared 4 bases from V and 3 bases from J, leaving 16 bases between. The CDR3 loop spans 15 amino acids. The germline V gene has CDR1 LGHNA and CDR2 YNFKEQ.

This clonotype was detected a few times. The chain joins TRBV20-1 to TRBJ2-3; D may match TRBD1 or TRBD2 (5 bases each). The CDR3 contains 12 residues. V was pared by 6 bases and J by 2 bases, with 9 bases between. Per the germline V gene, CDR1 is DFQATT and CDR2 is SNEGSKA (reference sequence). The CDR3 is CSAGEYTDTQYF. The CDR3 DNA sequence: TGCAGTGCGGGGGAATACACAGATACGCAGTATTTT.

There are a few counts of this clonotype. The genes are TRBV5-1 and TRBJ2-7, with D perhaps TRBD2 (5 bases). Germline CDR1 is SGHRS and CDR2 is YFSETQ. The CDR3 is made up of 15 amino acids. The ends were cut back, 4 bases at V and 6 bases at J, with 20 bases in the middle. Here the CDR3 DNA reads TGCGCCAGCAGCCCGGCGGGCCCCGAAAGAGGCGAGCAGTACTTC. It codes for CASSPAGPERGEQYF.

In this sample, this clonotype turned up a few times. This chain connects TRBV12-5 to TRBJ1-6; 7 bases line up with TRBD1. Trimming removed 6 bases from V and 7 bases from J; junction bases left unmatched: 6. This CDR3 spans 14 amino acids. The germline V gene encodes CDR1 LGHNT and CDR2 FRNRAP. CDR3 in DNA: TGTGCTAGTGGACCGGGACAGTTAAATTCACCCCTCCACTTT. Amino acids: CASGPGQLNSPLHF.

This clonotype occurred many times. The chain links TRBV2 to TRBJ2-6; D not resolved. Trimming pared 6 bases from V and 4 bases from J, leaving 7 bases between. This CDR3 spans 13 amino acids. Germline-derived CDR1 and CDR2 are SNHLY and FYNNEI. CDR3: CASRRIGANVLTF. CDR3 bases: TGTGCCAGCAGACGGATCGGGGCCAACGTCCTGACTTTC. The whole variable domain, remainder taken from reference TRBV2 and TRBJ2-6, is EPEVTQTPSHQVTQMGQEVILRCVPISNHLYFYWYRQILGQKVEFLVSFYNNEISEKSEIFDDQFSVERPDGSNFTLKIRSTKLEDSAMYFCASRRIGANVLTFGAGSRLTVL.